These 5 T cell receptor beta chains were sequenced from one sample in a study of cytomegalovirus exposure and HLA in healthy donors. PCR was performed using 60 Vbeta and 13 Jbeta primers. Profiling relied on immunoSEQ multiplex PCR, and the TCRdb table lists in-frame clones only, not all of them. The repertoire holds 150,000 to 200,000 clones, almost 85% seen once, with more than 4% in the top ten. Sequences were obtained from PBMCs. The receptors originated from a girl between 5 and 17 years old in good health and CMV-seropositive.

The chain has TRBV5-4 and TRBJ1-2; the D is unclear. The CDR3 spans 13 residues. The V gene's germline CDR1 is SGHNT and CDR2 YYREEE (reference sequence). V gave up 1 base and J gave up 2 bases, with 6 bases separating them. CDR3 nucleotides: TGTGCCAGCAGCTTGTTAGAGAACTATGGCTACACCTTC. Translated, it gives CASSLLENYGYTF.

The rearrangement uses TRBV28 and TRBJ1-6; 8 bases match TRBD1. Germline V gene sequence: CDR1 MDHEN, CDR2 SYDVKM. V was pared by 7 bases and J by 8 bases, with 10 bases of the junction left unmatched. CDR3 length: 15 residues. DNA for the CDR3: TGTGCCAGCACCCCTTGGACAGGGAATCATTCACCCCTCCACTTT. Amino acid sequence: CASTPWTGNHSPLHF.

The chain couples TRBV7-3 to TRBJ1-1, with D possibly being TRBD1 (6 bases). CDR3 length equals 17 residues. Germline CDR1 and CDR2: SGHTA and FQGTGA. V was shortened by 5 bases and J by 1 base, with 20 bases between the two germline ends. Written as DNA, the CDR3 is TGTGCCAGCAGCCGTTATTTTGACAGGTCCGGGAACACTGAAGCTTTCTTT. Residues: CASSRYFDRSGNTEAFF.

The chain recombines TRBV9 with TRBJ1-1; D remains unclear. CDR1 is SGDLS and CDR2 is YYNGEE in the germline V gene. With 4 bases removed from V and 4 bases from J, the gap between germline ends came to 17 bases. The CDR3 is 15 residues long. The CDR3 DNA is TGTGCCAGCAGCCCTCGGGGTGAGGGCAGCACTGAAGCTTTCTTT. Amino acid sequence: CASSPRGEGSTEAFF.

The rearrangement uses TRBV4-2 and TRBJ1-1; 7 bases align to TRBD1. CDR1 is LGHNA, CDR2 YNFKEQ, per germline. This CDR3 has 12 amino acids. Trimming removed 0 bases from V and 10 bases from J; junction bases left unmatched: 2. In nucleotides, the CDR3 is TGTGCCAGCAGCCAAGATCGGACAGGAGCTTTCTTT. Translation: CASSQDRTGAFF.